Listed here are 7 T cell receptor beta chains from one sample, sequenced in a study of cytomegalovirus exposure and HLA in healthy donors. The PCR used 60 Vbeta and 13 Jbeta primers. Only in-frame clones appear in the TCRdb table, and some are missing; sequencing was by immunoSEQ multiplex PCR. The sample lists just over 200,000 clones; 70% were seen once. The sequencing sample was made of PBMCs. All receptors derive from a man aged 40-55 years in good health and CMV-seropositive.

This chain connects TRBV5-1 to TRBJ2-7; TRBD2 matches 13 bases. The CDR3 totals 15 residues. V was pared by 7 bases and J by 0 bases, with 4 bases of the junction left unmatched. From germline, CDR1 is SGHRS and CDR2 YFSETQ. The CDR3 reads CASSGTSGVSYEQYF. The CDR3 region has the DNA TGCGCCAGCTCCGGGACTAGCGGGGTCTCCTACGAGCAGTACTTC.

The chain couples TRBV29-1 to TRBJ2-1; 9 bases line up with TRBD2. Germline values: CDR1 SQVTM, CDR2 ANQGSEA. The trim removed 0 bases at V and 2 bases at J, leaving 8 bases unmatched. This CDR3 comprises 17 residues. CDR3: CSVEEFVGGGAYNEQFF. In DNA, the CDR3 is TGCAGCGTTGAAGAGTTCGTCGGCGGGGGGGCCTACAATGAGCAGTTCTTC.

Written as DNA, the CDR3 is TGTGCCATCAGTGAGTCTATCAATTGGGGAGGAACTGAAGCTTTCTTT. Translated, it gives CAISESINWGGTEAFF. V is TRBV10-3 and J is TRBJ1-1; the D is unclear. There are 16 residues in the CDR3. The germline gives CDR1 ENHRY, CDR2 SYGVKD. V was trimmed by 0 bases and J by 5 bases, leaving 16 bases between them.

J is TRBJ1-5 and V is TRBV2; tentatively, D is TRBD1 (6 bases). Trimming took off 5 bases at V and 4 bases at J, with 9 bases between the two ends. The CDR3 has 13 amino acids. CDR1 and CDR2 from the germline V gene are SNHLY and FYNNEI. CDR3 DNA: TGTGCCAGCAGTTACAGGGAGAATCAGCCCCAGCATTTT. Translated, it gives CASSYRENQPQHF.

This chain connects TRBV7-8 to TRBJ2-7; 7 nucleotides agree with TRBD1. This CDR3 comprises 15 residues. The V and J ends lost 4 bases and 3 bases, in that order; junction bases with no gene match: 9. Germline values: CDR1 SGHVS, CDR2 FQNEAQ. The CDR3 DNA is TGTGCCAGCAGCTCCCGGGACAGTGGGAACTACGAGCAGTACTTC. It is translated as CASSSRDSGNYEQYF.

This clone was seen a few times. The chain employs TRBV28 and TRBJ2-5; 12 nucleotides match TRBD2. This CDR3 is 15 amino acids long. Unmatched junction bases numbered 7, after V lost 6 bases and J lost 5 bases. The germline V gene has CDR1 MDHEN and CDR2 SYDVKM. CDR3 protein: CASRLGLAGMETQYF. In DNA form, the CDR3 reads TGTGCCAGCAGACTCGGACTAGCGGGAATGGAGACCCAGTACTTC.

This sequence joins TRBV29-1 and TRBJ1-4; D remains unclear. CDR1 and CDR2 (germline): SQVTM, ANQGSEA. The CDR3 has 12 residues. Deletions cut 5 bases from V and 10 bases from J, with 14 bases between. CDR3 protein: CSVKTLEGKLFF. The CDR3 region has the DNA TGCAGCGTTAAAACCCTTGAGGGAAAACTGTTTTTT.